This T cell receptor beta chain was obtained from a study of T-cell memory formation after mild COVID-19 (dated by TCRdb to the early 2020s). Regarding the research as a whole: Most TCR sequence clusters were specific to one of the two donors. Two young, previously healthy adult volunteers made up the cohort, one male and one female. In a couple of donors, T-cell clones that expanded and contracted after mild COVID-19 were tracked by sequencing TCRalpha and TCRbeta repertoires over time.

Ficoll-Paque density gradient centrifugation was the method used to isolate PBMCs. General study outcomes and caveats: SARS-CoV-2 specificity was not confirmed for the second-wave clones peaking on day 37. Only two mild cases were covered in the study, and larger cohorts including severe cases with pre-infection samples were considered necessary. The detection of some responding clones in pre-infection memory suggests that pre-existing cross-reactive memory T cells joined the SARS-CoV-2 response. Balanced CD4/CD8 phenotypes were observed for clones contracting from day 15 to 85, whereas a bias towards CD4+ was observed for a second wave of clones expanding from day 15 to 37. Contracting CD4+ clones were found mainly in CM and EM memory subsets, while CD8+ clones were enriched in EMRA.

This clonotype was seen more than once but under ten times. The clone's antigen remains unknown. No quality values exist for individual bases; no much larger clone is one base distant. The run used an Illumina NovaSeq 6000. Using 5'RACE with constant-segment primers, TCRalpha and TCRbeta cDNA libraries were constructed, with sample barcodes and unique molecular identifiers added in the process. Trizol reagent was used to extract RNA from every sample. Amplification of the libraries took two PCR steps, and the second step added a second sample barcode plus Illumina TruSeq adapters. Libraries were sequenced on an Illumina NovaSeq with 2 x 150 bp paired-end reads. Concerning the study's data processing: Demultiplexing of reads and collapsing into UMI-guided consensus sequences were performed with migec v1.2.7. Using mixcr v2.1.11, the UMI consensuses were aligned to TRA and TRB V and J templates and assembled into clonotypes. A clonotype was counted as expanded or contracted only if both edgeR and NoisET called the change significant, with noise models trained on biological replicates. edgeR calls used a false discovery rate-adjusted p below 0.01 and a log2 fold-change threshold of 1. PCA with hierarchical clustering of max-normalized trajectories of the 1000 most abundant clonotypes was used as exploratory dynamics analysis. The CD4 or CD8 phenotype of responding clones was assigned using the separately sequenced CD4+ and CD8+ repertoires. TCRdb reprocessed the public reads (quality trimming at Q25 with fastp, clone calling with MiXCR) and kept in-frame beta chains. Rows with one shared CDR3 protein collapse into an entry with the most common genes and DNA. The V and J calls here are based on TCRdb, not the publication. This sample lists approximately 500,000 distinct CDR3 sequences; roughly 23% were detected once. The ten largest clones represent under 15% of the sample.

From the cysteine up to the phenylalanine, the CDR3 has a length of 13 residues. Just the 39-base CDR3 DNA is kept, in frame starting at base 1. CDR1 and CDR2 were assigned from the germline V gene as KGHDR and SFDVKD. V is pared back by 2 bases and J by 5 bases, with 5 bases lying between the germline termini. The sequenced sample was PBMCs or a T cell subset sorted from them (not recorded which). The TCR sequence derives from an adult woman who had mild COVID-19 (a few samples of this study predate the infection). The sample titles of this study are shuffled in the database, so cell type and time point are left out; the donor was told from shared clones. Rearrangement joined TRBV24-1 to TRBJ2-2; no D gene can be assigned with confidence. The DNA sequence is given as TGTGCCACCAGTGATTCCCCGACCGGGGAGCTGTTTTTT. Its translation is CATSDSPTGELFF.